A selection of T cell receptor beta chains follows, all from one sample in a study of cytomegalovirus exposure and HLA in healthy donors. This table comes from immunoSEQ multiplex PCR, and its TCRdb copy is limited to in-frame clones, with some not included. Of over 150,000 clones in the sample, 80% were seen once. The sample comprised PBMCs. The receptors come from a man in his thirties or forties in good health and CMV-seronegative. Each CDR3 is given with its conserved first and last residue. Fields, in order: J gene, clone size, V gene, D gene, CDR3 length, CDR3 protein, CDR3 DNA. A D gene is named only where the DNA matches it firmly. For some rows the clone size is stated as once, few or many, or as a class when expanded; others skip it.

j_gene: TRBJ1-2
abundance: -
v_gene: TRBV5-1
d_gene: -
len: 14
CDR3aa: CASSPRGTNYGYTF
CDR3nt: TGCGCCAGCAGTCCCCGGGGGACTAACTATGGCTACACCTTC

j_gene: TRBJ1-4
abundance: -
v_gene: TRBV7-9
d_gene: TRBD1
len: 15
CDR3aa: CSSSLADRGREKLFF
CDR3nt: TGTTCCAGCAGCTTAGCTGACAGGGGACGCGAAAAACTGTTTTTT

j_gene: TRBJ1-1
abundance: few
v_gene: TRBV5-1
d_gene: -
len: 13
CDR3aa: CASSFTTVTEAFF
CDR3nt: TGCGCCAGCAGCTTTACCACGGTAACTGAAGCTTTCTTT

j_gene: TRBJ1-1
abundance: -
v_gene: TRBV4-2
d_gene: -
len: 15
CDR3aa: CASSQDRGLVTEAFF
CDR3nt: TGTGCCAGCAGCCAAGATCGAGGGTTGGTCACTGAAGCTTTCTTT

j_gene: TRBJ2-7
abundance: -
v_gene: TRBV25-1
d_gene: -
len: 13
CDR3aa: CASSDDSSYEQYF
CDR3nt: TGTGCCAGCAGTGACGACAGCTCCTACGAGCAGTACTTC

j_gene: TRBJ1-1
abundance: -
v_gene: TRBV11-2
d_gene: -
len: 13
CDR3aa: CASSFNIYTEAFF
CDR3nt: TGTGCCAGCAGCTTTAATATCTACACTGAAGCTTTCTTT

j_gene: TRBJ1-1
abundance: -
v_gene: TRBV20-1
d_gene: -
len: 9
CDR3aa: CSALFREGF
CDR3nt: TGCAGTGCTCTGTTCAGGGAGGGGTTT

j_gene: TRBJ2-5
abundance: -
v_gene: TRBV5-6
d_gene: -
len: 14
CDR3aa: CASSYLSPQETQYF
CDR3nt: TGTGCCAGCAGCTACCTCAGTCCCCAAGAGACCCAGTACTTC

j_gene: TRBJ1-1
abundance: -
v_gene: TRBV5-1
d_gene: -
len: 14
CDR3aa: CASSLRGGDTEAFF
CDR3nt: TGCGCCAGCAGCTTAAGGGGTGGGGACACTGAAGCTTTCTTT

j_gene: TRBJ2-5
abundance: -
v_gene: TRBV7-3
d_gene: TRBD2
len: 16
CDR3aa: CASSLGGGGGRETQYF
CDR3nt: TGTGCCAGCAGCTTGGGAGGTGGCGGGGGAAGGGAGACCCAGTACTTC